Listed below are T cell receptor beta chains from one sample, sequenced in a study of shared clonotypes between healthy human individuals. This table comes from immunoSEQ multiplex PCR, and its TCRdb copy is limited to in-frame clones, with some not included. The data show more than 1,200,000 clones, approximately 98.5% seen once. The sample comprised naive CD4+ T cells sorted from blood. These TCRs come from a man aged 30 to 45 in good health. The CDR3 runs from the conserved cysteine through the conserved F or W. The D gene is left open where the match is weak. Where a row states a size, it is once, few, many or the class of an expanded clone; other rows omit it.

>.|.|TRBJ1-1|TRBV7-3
TGTGCCAGCAGCCGGCAGCCGAACACTGAAGCTTTCTTT
CASSRQPNTEAFF
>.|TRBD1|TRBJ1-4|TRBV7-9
TGTGCCAGCAGCTTAAGTGGGACAGCACCTGAAAAACTGTTTTTT
CASSLSGTAPEKLFF
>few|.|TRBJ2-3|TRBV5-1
TGCGCCAGCAGCTTGGAGGGAGATACGCAGTATTTT
CASSLEGDTQYF
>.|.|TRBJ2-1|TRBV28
TGTGCCAGCAGTTTACCTGAGGGGGGACTCACAGGGAATGAGCAGTTCTTC
CASSLPEGGLTGNEQFF
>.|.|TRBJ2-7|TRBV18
TGTGCCAGCTCACCCCAAGGTGGCTCCTACGAGCAGTACTTC
CASSPQGGSYEQYF
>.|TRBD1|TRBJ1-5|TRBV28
TGTGCCAGCAGTCCGGGACAGGGCAATCAGCCCCAGCATTTT
CASSPGQGNQPQHF
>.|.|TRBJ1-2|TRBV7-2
TGTGCCAGCAGCTTATGGGGCGGGACCCGGGGGGATGGCTACACCTTC
CASSLWGGTRGDGYTF
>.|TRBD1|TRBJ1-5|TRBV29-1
TGCAGCGTGACTGGACAGGGCGGTCAGCCCCAGCATTTT
CSVTGQGGQPQHF
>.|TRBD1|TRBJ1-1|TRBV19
TGTGCCAGTAGTAGCCATACAGGGGCTTTGACTGAAGCTTTCTTT
CASSSHTGALTEAFF
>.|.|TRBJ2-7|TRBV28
TGTGCCAGCAGAAAAAACCTGGTTCGGGCTTACGAGCAGTACTTC
CASRKNLVRAYEQYF
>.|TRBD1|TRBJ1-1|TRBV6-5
TGTGCCAGCAGTCGGACAGGGTCTGGAACTGAAGCTTTCTTT
CASSRTGSGTEAFF
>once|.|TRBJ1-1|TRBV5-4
TGTGCCAGCAGCTCGGCGGGGACGGGTGAAGCTTTCTTT
CASSSAGTGEAFF
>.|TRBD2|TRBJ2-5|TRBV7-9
TGTGCCAGCAGTCTACTAGCGGGCGAAGAGACCCAGTACTTC
CASSLLAGEETQYF
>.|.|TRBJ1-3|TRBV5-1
TGCGCCAGCAGCCGAGGGGCGAGTACAGCTGGAAACACCATATATTTT
CASSRGASTAGNTIYF
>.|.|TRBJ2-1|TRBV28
TGTGCCAGCAGACCCGAAGGGGAAGGGCAGTTCTTC
CASRPEGEGQFF
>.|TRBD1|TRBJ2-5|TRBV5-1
TGCGCCAGCAGCTTGGTGGGAACAGGGGGAGAGACCCAGTACTTC
CASSLVGTGGETQYF
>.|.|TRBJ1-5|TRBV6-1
TGTGCCAGCAGCGCCACAGCGAATAGCAATCAGCCCCAGCATTTT
CASSATANSNQPQHF
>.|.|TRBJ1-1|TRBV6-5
TGTGCCAGCAGCCATCCAAACACTGAAGCTTTCTTT
CASSHPNTEAFF
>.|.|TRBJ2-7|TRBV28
TGTGCCAGCAGGCAGGGTTTCTACGAGCAGTACTTC
CASRQGFYEQYF
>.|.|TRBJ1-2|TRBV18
TGTGCCAGCTCACCAACGGGGGACTATGGCTACACCTTC
CASSPTGDYGYTF
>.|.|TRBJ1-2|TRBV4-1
TGCGCCAGCAGCCAAGATGGGGACCCCTCTTATGGCTACACCTTC
CASSQDGDPSYGYTF
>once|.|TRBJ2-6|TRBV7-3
TGTGCCAGCAGCTCAGATCCCGTCATATCTGGGGCCAACGTCCTGACTTTC
CASSSDPVISGANVLTF
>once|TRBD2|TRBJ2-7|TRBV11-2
TGTGCCAGCAGCATCTTTAGCGGGAGGGCCACTCGCGAGCAGTACTTC
CASSIFSGRATREQYF
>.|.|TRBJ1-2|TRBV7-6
TGTGCCAGCAGCTTAGGAGGGACGGGCTATGGCTACACCTTC
CASSLGGTGYGYTF
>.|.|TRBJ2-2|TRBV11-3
TGTGCCAGCAGCTTAGGTGCAGGGAGAAACACCGGGGAGCTGTTTTTT
CASSLGAGRNTGELFF
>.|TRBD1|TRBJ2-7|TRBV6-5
TGTGCCAGCAGGAACCCCGGGACAGGGACCGACGAGCAGTACTTC
CASRNPGTGTDEQYF
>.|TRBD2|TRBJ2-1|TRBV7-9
TGTGCCAGCAGCTTAGTCACTAGCGGGGACAATGAGCAGTTCTTC
CASSLVTSGDNEQFF
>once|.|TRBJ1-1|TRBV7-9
TGTGCCAGCAGCTTAGATCAGGGCCCTCATGAAGCTTTCTTT
CASSLDQGPHEAFF
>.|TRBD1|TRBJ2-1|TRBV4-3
TGCGCCAGCAGCTCCCGATACCGGGACAGGGGCTACAATGAGCAGTTCTTC
CASSSRYRDRGYNEQFF
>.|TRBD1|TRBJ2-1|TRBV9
TGTGCCAGCAGCCGGGACAGCGAACTAGGGGCCCAGTTCTTC
CASSRDSELGAQFF
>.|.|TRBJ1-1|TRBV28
TGTGCCACCCGCAGGCAGAGGAACACTGAAGCTTTCTTT
CATRRQRNTEAFF
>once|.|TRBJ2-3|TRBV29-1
TGCAGCGTTGAAGGTCCCTACACAGATACGCAGTATTTT
CSVEGPYTDTQYF
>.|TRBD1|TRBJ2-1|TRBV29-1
TGCAGCGTAGCAGGGGGCGATGAGCAGTTCTTC
CSVAGGDEQFF
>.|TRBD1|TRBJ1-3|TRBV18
TGTGCCAGCTCACCGAGACAGGGGATCGGAAACACCATATATTTT
CASSPRQGIGNTIYF
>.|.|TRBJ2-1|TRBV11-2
TGTGCCAGCCATAGCACGAGATCTGGCCCCAATGAGCAGTTCTTC
CASHSTRSGPNEQFF
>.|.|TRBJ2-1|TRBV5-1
TGCGCCAGCAGCTTCTCAACCCTCGAATCAGACAATGAGCAGTTCTTC
CASSFSTLESDNEQFF
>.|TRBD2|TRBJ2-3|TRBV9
TGTGCCAGCAGCGTAGTTCCCCGACACGGGGGGGCGCCCACAGATACGCAGTATTTT
CASSVVPRHGGAPTDTQYF
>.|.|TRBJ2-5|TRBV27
TGTGCCAGCAGTTTGCAGACAGACTATCAAGAGACCCAGTACTTC
CASSLQTDYQETQYF
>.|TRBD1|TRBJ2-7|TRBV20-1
TGCAGTGCTCAGACAGGGGGTGTATTTCATTTC
CSAQTGGVFHF
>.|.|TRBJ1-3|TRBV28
TGTGCCAGCAGTCGGGTTTCTGGAAACACCATATATTTT
CASSRVSGNTIYF
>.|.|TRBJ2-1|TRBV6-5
TGTGCCAGCAGTCCTGCTTGGGCGGCTGAGCAGTTCTTC
CASSPAWAAEQFF
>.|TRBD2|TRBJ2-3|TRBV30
TGTGCCTGGAGCCTTCTAGCGGGAGGCCTCTTAACGGGCACAGATACGCAGTATTTT
CAWSLLAGGLLTGTDTQYF
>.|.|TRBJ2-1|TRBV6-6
TGTGCCAGCAGTTACTTATGGGGGCGCGAGCAGTTCTTC
CASSYLWGREQFF
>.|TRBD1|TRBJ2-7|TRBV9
TGTGCCAGCAGCCCTACAGGGGCGACGGGGCACGAGCAGTACTTC
CASSPTGATGHEQYF
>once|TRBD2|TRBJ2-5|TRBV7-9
TGTGCCAGCAGCTTAGGGACTAGTCGGGAGACCCAGTACTTC
CASSLGTSRETQYF
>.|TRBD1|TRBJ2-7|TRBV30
TGTGCCTCACAGGGGGGTTCCTACGAGCAGTACTTC
CASQGGSYEQYF
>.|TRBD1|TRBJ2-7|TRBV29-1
TGCAGCGTTGCACAGGGGGCCGCCTACGAGCAGTACTTC
CSVAQGAAYEQYF
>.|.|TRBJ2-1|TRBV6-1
TGTGCCAGCAGTCGTCCGGACATCCGGTTCTTC
CASSRPDIRFF
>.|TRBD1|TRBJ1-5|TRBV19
TGTGCCAGTAGTTTCCGGGACAGGGGTCAGCCCCAGCATTTT
CASSFRDRGQPQHF
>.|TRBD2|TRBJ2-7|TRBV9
TGTGCCAGCAGCGTAGGATTAGCGGGAGTGATAGGCGAGCAGTACTTC
CASSVGLAGVIGEQYF
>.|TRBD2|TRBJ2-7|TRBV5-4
TGTGCCAGCAGCTTAATAGCGGGAGGGCCGGATGAGCAGTACTTC
CASSLIAGGPDEQYF
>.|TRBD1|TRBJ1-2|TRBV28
TGTGCCAGCACCATGGGGACAGCTCTGGGCGGCTACACCTTC
CASTMGTALGGYTF
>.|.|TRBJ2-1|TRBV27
TGTGCCAGCAGTTTATGGTCTAGCCAGCCGTACAATGAGCAGTTCTTC
CASSLWSSQPYNEQFF
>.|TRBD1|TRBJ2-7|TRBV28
TGTGCCGTACAGGGGAACTACGAGCAGTACTTC
CAVQGNYEQYF
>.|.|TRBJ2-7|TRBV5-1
TGCGCCAGCAGCTTCGCCCTACAGGGATTTGGAGCCGAGCAGTACTTC
CASSFALQGFGAEQYF
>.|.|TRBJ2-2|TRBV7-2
TGTGCCAGCAGCCGTACCGGGACCACGAACACCGGGGAGCTGTTTTTT
CASSRTGTTNTGELFF
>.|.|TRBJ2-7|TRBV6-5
TGTGCCAGCAGTTACACGGTGACAGGCTTATACGAGCAGTACTTC
CASSYTVTGLYEQYF